Listed below are T cell receptor beta chains from one sample, sequenced in a study of blood T cell repertoires in COVID-19. TCRdb keeps only in-frame clones here, not all; method: immunoSEQ multiplex PCR. The sample lists some 90,000 clones; 86% were seen once. The specimen sequenced was peripheral blood. The receptors stem from a woman over 75 with acute or convalescent COVID-19. CDR3s include the opening cysteine and the closing phenylalanine or tryptophan.

J,V,CDR3
TRBJ1-5,TRBV6-6,CASKGIAYQPQHF
TRBJ2-7,TRBV28,CASSLPPGQGTYEQYF
TRBJ2-2,TRBV3-1/TRBV3-2,CASSSYTGELFF
TRBJ1-1,TRBV19,CASSTRLGQGTRANTEAFF
TRBJ2-1,TRBV7-3,CASSLIWTSDEQFF
TRBJ1-1,TRBV9,CASRDRDTEAFF
TRBJ1-2,TRBV18,CASSSTPDSPSANYGYTF
TRBJ1-1,TRBV27,CASRGQGLKNTEAFF
TRBJ2-7,TRBV6-5,CASSPWTGTYEQYF
TRBJ1-2,TRBV28,CASSLWHRGQSGYTF
TRBJ1-1,TRBV24-1,CATSDGGGRASQAFF
TRBJ2-3,TRBV13,CASSLRSTDTQYF
TRBJ2-7,TRBV18,CASSRDSQSYEQYF
TRBJ1-1,TRBV20-1,CSARTGVIAFF
TRBJ1-5,TRBV6-5,CASSYNGRIDQPQHF
TRBJ2-7,TRBV27,CASSPGQGGYEQYF
TRBJ1-1,TRBV29-1,CSVERGQNTEAFF
TRBJ2-1,TRBV19,CATSHGASYNEQFF
TRBJ1-1,TRBV7-8,CASLGHGIFMNTEAFF
TRBJ2-7,TRBV2,CASNFWDSSYEQYF
TRBJ2-5,TRBV5-4,CASSRTGVRETQYF
TRBJ2-7,TRBV5-1,CASSKEGHYEQYF
TRBJ1-5,TRBV24-1,CATSGPGTGGNQPQHF
TRBJ2-7,TRBV19,CASSPGPGDYEEQYF
TRBJ2-1,TRBV4-1,CASSQVGGVLSNEQFF
TRBJ2-5,TRBV7-2,CASSLVGTGAQETQYF
TRBJ2-1,TRBV28,CASSPYRGRSYNEQFF
TRBJ2-7,TRBV6-5,CASRPASGGLGEQYF
TRBJ2-7,TRBV7-6,CASSLAPGTGGTYEQYF
TRBJ2-3,TRBV4-1,CASSQVQGTDTQYF
TRBJ1-1,TRBV5-5,CASSLEGQLNTEAFF
TRBJ2-7,TRBV5-4,CASSKLAGAFYEQYF
TRBJ1-5,TRBV5-8,CASSHIGTGGIQPQHF
TRBJ2-5,TRBV2,CASSDRGFGTQYF
TRBJ2-5,TRBV5-6,CASSLRGRQETQYF
TRBJ2-1,TRBV3-1/TRBV3-2,CASSQDRASGGIMDEQFF
TRBJ2-2,TRBV18,CASSQDRGKDGELFF
TRBJ2-5,TRBV5-4,CASTFKTGLGQETQYF
TRBJ1-2,TRBV28,CASSIEGGLNYGYTF
TRBJ2-7,TRBV14,CASSHYPLTGISYEQYF
TRBJ1-4,TRBV9,CASSDHQGAGEKLFF
TRBJ2-7,TRBV5-1,CASSGGQGNGVYEQYF
TRBJ2-1,TRBV7-2,CASSYRVDNEQFF
TRBJ1-6,TRBV30,CAWSQRGALPLHF
TRBJ1-1,TRBV7-3,CASSLTTTLPAFF
TRBJ2-3,TRBV11-2,CASSLRTSGGLTDTQYF
TRBJ2-3,TRBV20-1,CSARHGDTQYF
TRBJ1-2,TRBV15,CATSRDSYGYTF
TRBJ2-1,TRBV27,CASSLFPGMGNEQFF
TRBJ2-7,TRBV5-4,CASSAGGMTSYEQYF
TRBJ1-4,TRBV5-5,CASSSGLPREKLFF
TRBJ2-4,TRBV5-1,CASSAPGQGRNIQYF
TRBJ2-2,TRBV5-1,CASSRTGDNTGELFF
TRBJ1-2,TRBV20-1,CSAPRGDGYTF
TRBJ2-7,TRBV9,CASSVGGQGIYEQYF
TRBJ1-4,TRBV7-9,CASSPARGNEKLFF
TRBJ1-6,TRBV10-1,CASSRGGGNSPLHF
TRBJ1-3,TRBV6-5,CASSTGQLGNTIYF
TRBJ2-7,TRBV5-1,CASSGQGSAYEQYF
TRBJ2-1,TRBV28,CASGLARNEQFF